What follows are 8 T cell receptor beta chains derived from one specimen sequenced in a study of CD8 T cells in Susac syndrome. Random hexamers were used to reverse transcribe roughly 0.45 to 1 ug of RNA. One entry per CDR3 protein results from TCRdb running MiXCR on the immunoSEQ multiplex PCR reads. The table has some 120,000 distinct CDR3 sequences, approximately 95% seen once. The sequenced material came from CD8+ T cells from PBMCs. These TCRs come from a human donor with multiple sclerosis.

The CDR3, as DNA: TGCGCCAGCAGCCCAAGAGAGGGGTCCCGGGTCGGGGAGCTGTTTTTT. Residues: CASSPREGSRVGELFF. The chain combines TRBV4-1 with TRBJ2-2, with D perhaps TRBD1 or TRBD2 (5 bases each). V dropped 4 bases and J dropped 7 bases, with 19 bases sitting between them. The germline gives CDR1 MGHRA, CDR2 YSYEKL. The CDR3 sequence is 16 residues long.

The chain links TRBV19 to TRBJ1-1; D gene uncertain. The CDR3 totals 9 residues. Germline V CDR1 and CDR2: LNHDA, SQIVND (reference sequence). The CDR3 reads CRDLTEAFF. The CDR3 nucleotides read TGTCGGGATCTCACTGAAGCTTTCTTT.

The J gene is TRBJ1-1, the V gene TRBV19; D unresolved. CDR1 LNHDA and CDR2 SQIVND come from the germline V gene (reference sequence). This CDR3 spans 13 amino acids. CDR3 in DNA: TGTGTCTCAATAGGGTGGGGATCTGCTGAAGCTTTCTTT. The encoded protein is CVSIGWGSAEAFF.

This CDR3 reads CATAGVYEQYV. The CDR3 DNA reads as TGTGCCACGGCGGGGGTTTACGAGCAGTACGTC. The rearrangement joins TRBV6-6 to TRBJ2-7, with 7 nucleotides matching TRBD2. Germline assignment: CDR1 MNHNY and CDR2 SVGAGI (reference sequence). There are 11 residues in the CDR3. Unmatched junction bases numbered 4, after V lost 10 bases and J lost 4 bases.

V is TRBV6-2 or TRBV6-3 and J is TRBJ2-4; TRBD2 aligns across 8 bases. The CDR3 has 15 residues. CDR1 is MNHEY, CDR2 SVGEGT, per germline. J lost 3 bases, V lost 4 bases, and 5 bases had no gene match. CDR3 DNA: TGTGCCAGCAGTTCGAGCGGGAGAAGCAAAAACATTCAGTACTTC. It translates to CASSSSGRSKNIQYF.

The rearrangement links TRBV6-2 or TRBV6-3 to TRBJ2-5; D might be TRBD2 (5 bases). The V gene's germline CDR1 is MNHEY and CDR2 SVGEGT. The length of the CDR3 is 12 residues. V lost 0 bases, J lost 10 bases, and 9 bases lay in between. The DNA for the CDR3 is TGTGCCAGCAGTTACTCGAATCGGGACCAGTACTTC. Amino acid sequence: CASSYSNRDQYF.

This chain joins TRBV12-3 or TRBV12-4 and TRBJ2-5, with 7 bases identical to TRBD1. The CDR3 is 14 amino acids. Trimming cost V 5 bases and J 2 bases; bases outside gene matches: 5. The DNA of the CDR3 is TGTGCCAGCAGTAATCCGGGACAGCAAGAGACCCAGTACTTC. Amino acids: CASSNPGQQETQYF.

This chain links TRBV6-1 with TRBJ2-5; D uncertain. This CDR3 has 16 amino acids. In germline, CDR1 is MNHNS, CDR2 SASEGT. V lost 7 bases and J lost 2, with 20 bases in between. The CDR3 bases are TGTGCCAGCAACATTAGACGGAACGCCTGGCAAGAGACCCAGTACTTC. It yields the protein CASNIRRNAWQETQYF.